Following are 29 T cell receptor beta chains from one sample sequenced in a study of human T cells and chemical hapten exposure. Time point in this sample: patch test 2, 6 weeks after DPC sensitization. Treatment defined: therapeutic diphenylcyclopropenone sensitization with weekly scalp DPC. TCRdb fed the RACE reads into MiXCR, producing one record per CDR3 protein. Of approximately 350,000 distinct CDR3 sequences listed, 6% to 7% are singletons. The material was whole blood, obtained in connection with sensitization to the hapten diphenylcyclopropenone (DPC). The receptor set was obtained from a woman between 18 and 29 years old with alopecia areata. Some clones in this sample may be carry-over from other donors' samples.

This clonotype has ten or more counts. The rearrangement joins TRBV12-3 or TRBV12-4 to TRBJ1-2; no clear D gene. With 2 bases removed from V and 7 bases from J, the gap between germline ends came to 11 bases. CDR3 size: 13 residues. Here the CDR3 DNA reads TGTGCCAGCAGTTTATCGCGGGGAGGTGGCTACACCTTC. It yields the protein CASSLSRGGGYTF.

This clonotype was picked up many times. This chain joins TRBV9 and TRBJ2-6; a weak D match, TRBD2 (5 bases). The length of the CDR3 is 17 residues. V was shortened by 3 bases and J by 1 base, with 14 bases between the two germline ends. Germline assignment: CDR1 SGDLS and CDR2 YYNGEE. The CDR3 nucleotides are TGTGCCAGCAGCGATGAGGGATTCGTTTCTGGGGCCAACGTCCTGACTTTC. Amino acids: CASSDEGFVSGANVLTF.

This clonotype was observed a handful of times. The chain combines TRBV19 with TRBJ2-2; the D gene is possibly TRBD1 (5 bases). CDR3 length: 14 residues. The germline V and J ends were trimmed by 5 bases and 4 bases, with 11 bases remaining between them. Germline V gives CDR1 LNHDA, CDR2 SQIVND (reference sequence). CDR3 DNA: TGTGCCAGTAGTGGGCAGGGTCTCACCGGGGAGCTGTTTTTT. It translates to CASSGQGLTGELFF. The full variable domain, its missing parts supplied by reference TRBV19 and TRBJ2-2, is DGGITQSPKYLFRKEGQNVTLSCEQNLNHDAMYWYRQDPGQGLRLIYYSQIVNDFQKGDIAEGYSVSREKKESFPLTVTSAQKNPTAFYLCASSGQGLTGELFFGEGSRLTVL.

This clonotype was seen many times. The chain carries TRBV29-1 and TRBJ2-7, with D maybe TRBD1 (5 bases). The CDR3 has 13 residues. V was clipped by 4 bases and J by 1 base, with 11 bases between them. Germline assignment: CDR1 SQVTM and CDR2 ANQGSEA. Here the CDR3 reads CSVADDSSYEQYF. The CDR3 nucleotides read TGCAGCGTTGCAGATGACAGTTCCTACGAGCAGTACTTC.

This clonotype has a handful of counts. The V gene is TRBV6-1, the J gene TRBJ1-3, with D uncertain. V lost 0 bases to trimming and J lost 0 bases, with 3 bases between them. The V gene's germline CDR1 is MNHNS and CDR2 SASEGT. CDR3 length equals 14 residues. The CDR3 spells CASSEANSGNTIYF. The DNA for the CDR3 is TGTGCCAGCAGTGAAGCAAACTCTGGAAACACCATATATTTT.

The V call is TRBV6-5, the J call TRBJ2-7; possible D gene TRBD1, 6 bases. Germline loops: CDR1 MNHEY, CDR2 SVGAGI. Deletions cut 2 bases from V and 1 base from J, with 21 bases between. This CDR3 has 18 residues. The CDR3 loop reads CASSYGFLGAVGSYEQYF. Here the CDR3 DNA reads TGTGCCAGCAGTTACGGGTTTTTGGGGGCAGTGGGTTCCTACGAGCAGTACTTC.

This clonotype was picked up many times. The gene calls are TRBV6-5 and TRBJ1-1; D is undetermined. The germline gives CDR1 MNHEY, CDR2 SVGAGI. The V end was cut by 10 bases, the J end by 1 base, with 10 bases between. The CDR3 totals 12 residues. CDR3 region: CATERGNTEAFF. The CDR3 region has the DNA TGTGCCACCGAACGAGGGAACACTGAAGCTTTCTTT.

This clonotype occurred a few times. This chain uses TRBV6-2 or TRBV6-3 with TRBJ2-3; a possible D gene is TRBD2 (5 bases). The germline V and J ends were trimmed by 0 bases and 8 bases, with 12 bases remaining between them. Looked up from germline, CDR1 is MNHEY and CDR2 is SVGEGT. The CDR3 is 14 residues long. CDR3 DNA sequence: TGTGCCAGCAGTTACTCGGACTCCCTACCTACGCAGTATTTT. This translates into CASSYSDSLPTQYF.

This clonotype came up a few times. The chain combines TRBV6-2 or TRBV6-3 with TRBJ2-1, with 11 bases aligning to TRBD2. Germline V CDR1 and CDR2: MNHEY, SVGEGT. V shed 0 bases and J 4 bases; nucleotides not matched to a gene: 11. The CDR3 loop spans 19 amino acids. The CDR3: CASSYSPGKTSGGYNEQFF. Here the CDR3 DNA reads TGTGCCAGCAGTTACTCACCTGGCAAAACTAGCGGGGGTTACAATGAGCAGTTCTTC.

This chain uses TRBV12-3 or TRBV12-4 with TRBJ1-6; D not certain. The germline V and J ends were trimmed by 10 bases and 3 bases, with 13 bases remaining between them. The CDR3 totals 14 residues. This CDR3 is CATRGLIYNSPLHF. CDR3 coding DNA: TGTGCCACCCGAGGGCTGATCTATAATTCACCCCTCCACTTT.

The chain links TRBV18 to TRBJ2-2; no clear D. CDR3 size: 17 residues. Per the germline V gene, CDR1 is KGHSH and CDR2 is LQKENI. V gave up 0 bases and J gave up 7 bases, with 18 bases separating them. The CDR3 DNA reads as TGTGCCAGCTCACCACCTACTGACCACCGGCTCGGCGGGGAGCTGTTTTTT. Its protein product is CASSPPTDHRLGGELFF.

This clonotype was recorded many times. This chain links TRBV7-2 with TRBJ1-2; tentative D call: TRBD1 (5 bases). V was pared by 2 bases and J by 8 bases, with 27 bases between. The length of the CDR3 is 18 residues. Germline CDR1 is SGHTA and CDR2 is FQGNSA. The CDR3, as DNA: TGTGCCAGCAGCTTATCCCCGGGGGGTTTCGGGGTAAGAGGCGGCTACACCTTC. Translated: CASSLSPGGFGVRGGYTF. Combining the CDR3 with reference TRBV7-2 and TRBJ1-2 gives the whole variable domain GAGVSQSPSNKVTEKGKDVELRCDPISGHTALYWYRQSLGQGLEFLIYFQGNSAPDKSGLPSDRFSAERTGGSVSTLTIQRTQQEDSAVYLCASSLSPGGFGVRGGYTFGSGTRLTVV.

The table lists this clonotype with many counts. V is TRBV6-5 and J is TRBJ1-1; D is undetermined. This CDR3 has 13 residues. The V end was cut by 8 bases, the J end by 0 bases, with 10 bases between. CDR1 and CDR2 (germline): MNHEY, SVGAGI. The CDR3: CASGRLMNTEAFF. CDR3 DNA sequence: TGTGCCAGCGGGCGACTCATGAACACTGAAGCTTTCTTT.

This chain connects TRBV6-6 to TRBJ1-3; 9 bases are shared with TRBD1. Germline CDR1 MNHNY, CDR2 SVGAGI (reference sequence). Trimming at V came to 6 bases and at J to 2 bases, leaving 11 bases not matched to a gene. CDR3 size: 17 residues. For the CDR3, the DNA is TGTGCCAGCAGCCCACCCGAAGGGACAGGGCCTGGAAACACCATATATTTT. This sequence encodes CASSPPEGTGPGNTIYF.

The chain is built from TRBV13 and TRBJ2-3, with 10 bases fitting TRBD1. The germline gives CDR1 PRHDT, CDR2 FYEKMQ (reference sequence). With 2 bases clipped from V and 1 base from J, the junction kept 3 bases outside the gene matches. There are 16 residues in the CDR3. CDR3 in amino acids: CASSLFGTGGTDTQYF. The CDR3 DNA sequence: TGTGCCAGCAGCTTATTTGGGACAGGGGGCACAGATACGCAGTATTTT. The variable domain in full, with the rest retrieved from reference TRBV13 and TRBJ2-3, is AAGVIQSPRHLIKEKRETATLKCYPIPRHDTVYWYQQGPGQDPQFLISFYEKMQSDKGSIPDRFSAQQFSDYHSELNMSSLELGDSALYFCASSLFGTGGTDTQYFGPGTRLTVL.

This clonotype has at least ten counts. This chain uses TRBV29-1 with TRBJ2-7; D is unresolved. The CDR3 totals 11 residues. Per the germline V gene, CDR1 is SQVTM and CDR2 is ANQGSEA. Trimming stripped 4 bases from V and 1 base from J, with 5 bases between. CDR3 region: CSVALSYEQYF. As DNA, the CDR3 is TGCAGCGTTGCACTGTCCTACGAGCAGTACTTC.

This clonotype has a count of ten or more. The chain links TRBV6-6 to TRBJ2-6; possibly TRBD1 for D (6 bases). Per the germline V gene, CDR1 is MNHNY and CDR2 is SVGAGI (reference sequence). The CDR3 covers 16 residues. Trimming pared 5 bases from V and 0 bases from J, leaving 11 bases between. CDR3 amino acids: CASSPGQISGANVLTF. For the CDR3, the DNA is TGTGCCAGCAGTCCGGGACAAATCTCTGGGGCCAACGTCCTGACTTTC.

The sample holds many counts of this clonotype. The rearrangement links TRBV9 to TRBJ1-5, with 7 bases identical to TRBD1. Germline values: CDR1 SGDLS, CDR2 YYNGEE. The CDR3 length is 15 residues. The J segment lost 4 bases and the V segment lost 4 bases, leaving 8 bases of the junction unmatched. The CDR3 coding sequence is TGTGCCAGCAGCCCCCAGGGCAGGGGGAATCAGCCCCAGCATTTT. Encoded protein: CASSPQGRGNQPQHF.

This clonotype has just a few counts. The genes are TRBV3-1 and TRBJ2-6; D is uncertain. The V end lost 1 base, the J end lost 7 bases, and 5 bases lay between the germline ends. The CDR3 length is 13 residues. Germline CDR1 is LGHDT and CDR2 is YNNKEL (reference sequence). The CDR3 DNA is TGTGCCAGCAGCCAAGCAGTTGCCAACGTCCTGACTTTC. Amino acid sequence: CASSQAVANVLTF.

The table lists this clonotype with a few counts. This chain links TRBV20-1 with TRBJ2-3; no clear D gene. The CDR3 has 13 residues. CDR1 is DFQATT, CDR2 SNEGSKA, per germline (reference sequence). Deletions cut 4 bases from V and 0 bases from J, with 8 bases between. Written as DNA, the CDR3 is TGCAGTGCTACTGATCCTAGCACAGATACGCAGTATTTT. Translation gives CSATDPSTDTQYF.

This clonotype has a handful of counts. The V and J genes are TRBV29-1 and TRBJ2-1, with 9 bases fitting TRBD1. The CDR3 sequence is 12 residues long. Per germline, CDR1 SQVTM and CDR2 ANQGSEA. J gave up 6 bases and V 7 bases, and 4 bases lay outside the gene matches. CDR3 loop: CSGWTGVNEQFF. The DNA for the CDR3 is TGCAGCGGGTGGACAGGGGTCAATGAGCAGTTCTTC.

This clonotype has just a few counts. This rearrangement joins TRBV18 to TRBJ2-7; 10 bases map to TRBD1. CDR1 is KGHSH and CDR2 is LQKENI in the germline V gene. This CDR3 region has 15 residues. V shed 4 bases, J shed 1 base, and the junction held 4 bases outside the gene matches. CDR3 sequence (DNA): TGTGCCAGCTCACGAGGGACAGGGGCTTCCTACGAGCAGTACTTC. This gives the protein CASSRGTGASYEQYF.

This clonotype was detected a few times. The rearrangement joins TRBV6-2 or TRBV6-3 to TRBJ2-3; D is unclear. Trimming took off 5 bases at V and 2 bases at J, with 11 bases between the two ends. CDR1 and CDR2 (germline): MNHEY, SVGEGT. This CDR3 is built from 14 residues. In DNA, the CDR3 is TGTGCCAGCAGTCCGGTACCCAACACAGATACGCAGTATTTT. Its translation is CASSPVPNTDTQYF.

This clonotype appeared many times. The chain employs TRBV11-2 and TRBJ2-4, with D perhaps matching TRBD1 (7 bases). Germline assignment: CDR1 SGHAT and CDR2 FQNNGV. V shed 2 bases and J shed 9 bases, with 14 bases lying between them. The CDR3 is 14 residues long. The CDR3 coding sequence is TGTGCCAGCAGCTTAAGGCCAGGGGGAGGCATTCAGTACTTC. Its protein product is CASSLRPGGGIQYF. Full variable domain (rest looked up from reference TRBV11-2 and TRBJ2-4): EAGVAQSPRYKIIEKRQSVAFWCNPISGHATLYWYQQILGQGPKLLIQFQNNGVVDDSQLPKDRFSAERLKGVDSTLKIQPAKLEDSAVYLCASSLRPGGGIQYFGAGTRLSVL.

This clonotype was observed at least ten times. The rearrangement uses TRBV7-2 and TRBJ2-3; a weak D match, TRBD2 (6 bases). CDR3 length: 16 amino acids. CDR1 and CDR2 (germline): SGHTA, FQGNSA. V gave up 1 base and J gave up 0 bases, with 11 bases separating them. In DNA form, the CDR3 reads TGTGCCAGCAGCTTAGGAATGCGGGGCAGCACAGATACGCAGTATTTT. The encoded protein is CASSLGMRGSTDTQYF.

This clonotype turned up a few times. The V call is TRBV29-1, the J call TRBJ2-5; D is unresolved. The V end lost 7 bases, the J end lost 4 bases, and 10 bases lay between the germline ends. The germline V gene encodes CDR1 SQVTM and CDR2 ANQGSEA. The CDR3 totals 11 residues. The CDR3 here is CSAGSSETQYF. CDR3 nucleotides: TGCAGCGCTGGGTCATCAGAGACCCAGTACTTC.

This clonotype has ten or more counts. The chain couples TRBV7-8 to TRBJ1-4, with D tentatively TRBD1 (5 bases). V was clipped by 1 base and J by 8 bases, with 14 bases between them. The V gene's germline CDR1 is SGHVS and CDR2 FQNEAQ. This CDR3 comprises 15 residues. The DNA for the CDR3 is TGTGCCAGCAGCTTAGGTCGGCAGGGAGACGAAAAACTGTTTTTT. It is translated as CASSLGRQGDEKLFF. The variable domain in full, with the rest retrieved from reference TRBV7-8 and TRBJ1-4, is GAGVSQSPRYKVAKRGQDVALRCDPISGHVSLFWYQQALGQGPEFLTYFQNEAQLDKSGLPSDRFFAERPEGSVSTLKIQRTQQEDSAVYLCASSLGRQGDEKLFFGSGTQLSVL.

In this sample, this clonotype turned up a few times. The V call is TRBV7-2, the J call TRBJ1-1, with TRBD1 matching 12 bases. The V and J ends lost 4 bases and 5 bases, in that order; junction bases with no gene match: 8. CDR1 SGHTA and CDR2 FQGNSA come from the germline V gene. The CDR3 totals 16 residues. The CDR3 bases are TGTGCCAGCAGCTCGCAACCGGGACAGGGGGCGACTGAAGCTTTCTTT. Residues: CASSSQPGQGATEAFF.

This chain uses TRBV3-1 with TRBJ2-3, with D hard to call. The germline V gene has CDR1 LGHDT and CDR2 YNNKEL (reference sequence). With 4 bases removed from V and 2 bases from J, the gap between germline ends came to 10 bases. The CDR3 runs to 14 residues. Here the CDR3 DNA reads TGTGCCAGCAGCCGCGCTGAAACCACAGATACGCAGTATTTT. This sequence encodes CASSRAETTDTQYF.